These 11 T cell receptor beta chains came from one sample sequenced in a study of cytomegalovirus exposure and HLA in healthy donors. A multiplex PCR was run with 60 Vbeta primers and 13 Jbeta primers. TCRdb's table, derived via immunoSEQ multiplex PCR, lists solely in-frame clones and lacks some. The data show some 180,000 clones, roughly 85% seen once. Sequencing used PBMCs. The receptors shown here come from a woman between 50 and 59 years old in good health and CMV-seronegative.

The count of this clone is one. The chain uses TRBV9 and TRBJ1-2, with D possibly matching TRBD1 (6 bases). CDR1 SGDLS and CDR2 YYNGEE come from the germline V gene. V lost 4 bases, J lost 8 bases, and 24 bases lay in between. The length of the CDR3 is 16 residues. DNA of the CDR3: TGTGCCAGCAGCCAAGTCGTTACCGGGACACCTTACGGCTACACCTTC. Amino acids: CASSQVVTGTPYGYTF.

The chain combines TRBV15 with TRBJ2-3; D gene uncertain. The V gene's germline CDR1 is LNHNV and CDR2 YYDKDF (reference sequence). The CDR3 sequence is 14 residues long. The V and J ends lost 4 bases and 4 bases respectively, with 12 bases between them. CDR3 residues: CATSIGGGADTQYF. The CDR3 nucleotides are TGTGCCACCAGCATCGGCGGCGGCGCAGATACGCAGTATTTT.

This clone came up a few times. The CDR3 loop is CASSRRQGATGELFF. The DNA for the CDR3 is TGTGCCAGCAGCAGGCGGCAGGGGGCCACCGGGGAGCTGTTTTTT. The chain joins TRBV7-2 to TRBJ2-2; 8 nucleotides line up with TRBD1. V lost 5 bases and J lost 4; bases outside the gene matches: 6. The CDR3 is 15 amino acids. Germline V gene lookup returns CDR1 SGHTA and CDR2 FQGNSA.

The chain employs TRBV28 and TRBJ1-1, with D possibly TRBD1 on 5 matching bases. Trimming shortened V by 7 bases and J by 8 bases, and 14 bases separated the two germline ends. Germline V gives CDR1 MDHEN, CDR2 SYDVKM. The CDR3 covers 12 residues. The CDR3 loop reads CASKVGTREAFF. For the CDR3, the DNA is TGTGCCAGCAAGGTTGGGACTCGGGAAGCTTTCTTT.

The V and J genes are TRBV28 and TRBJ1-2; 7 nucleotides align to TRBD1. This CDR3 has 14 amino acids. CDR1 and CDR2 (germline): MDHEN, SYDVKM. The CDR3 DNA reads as TGTGGCACAGGGGCAGAAGGCTCTAACTATGGCTACACCTTC. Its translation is CGTGAEGSNYGYTF.

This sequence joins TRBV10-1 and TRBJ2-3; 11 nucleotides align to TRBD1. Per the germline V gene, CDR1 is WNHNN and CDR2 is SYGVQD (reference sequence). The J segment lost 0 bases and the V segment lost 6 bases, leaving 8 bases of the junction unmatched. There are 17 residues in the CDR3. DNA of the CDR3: TGCGCCAGCAGCAGCGCCGGACAGGGGGCCAGCACAGATACGCAGTATTTT. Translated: CASSSAGQGASTDTQYF.

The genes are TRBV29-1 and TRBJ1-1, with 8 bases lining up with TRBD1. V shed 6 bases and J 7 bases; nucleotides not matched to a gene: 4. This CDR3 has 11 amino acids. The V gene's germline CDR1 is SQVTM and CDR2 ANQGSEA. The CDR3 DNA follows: TGCAGCGTATATACAGGGGGTGAAGCTTTCTTT. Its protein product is CSVYTGGEAFF.

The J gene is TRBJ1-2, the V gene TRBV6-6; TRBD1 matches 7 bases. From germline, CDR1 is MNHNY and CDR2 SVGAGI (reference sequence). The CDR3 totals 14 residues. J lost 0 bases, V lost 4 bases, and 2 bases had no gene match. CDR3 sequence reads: CASSFGTANYGYTF. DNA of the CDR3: TGTGCCAGCAGTTTCGGGACAGCTAACTATGGCTACACCTTC.

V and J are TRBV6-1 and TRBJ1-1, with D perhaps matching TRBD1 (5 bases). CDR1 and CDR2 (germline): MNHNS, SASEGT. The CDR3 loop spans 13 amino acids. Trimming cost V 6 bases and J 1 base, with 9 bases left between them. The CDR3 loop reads CASRPQANTEAFF. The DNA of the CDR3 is TGTGCCAGCAGGCCACAGGCGAACACTGAAGCTTTCTTT.

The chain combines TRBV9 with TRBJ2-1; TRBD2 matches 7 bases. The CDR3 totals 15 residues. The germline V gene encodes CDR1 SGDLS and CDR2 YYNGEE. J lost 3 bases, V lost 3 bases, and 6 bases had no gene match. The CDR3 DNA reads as TGTGCCAGCAGCGCTAGACTAGCTCTCTACAATGAGCAGTTCTTC. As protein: CASSARLALYNEQFF.

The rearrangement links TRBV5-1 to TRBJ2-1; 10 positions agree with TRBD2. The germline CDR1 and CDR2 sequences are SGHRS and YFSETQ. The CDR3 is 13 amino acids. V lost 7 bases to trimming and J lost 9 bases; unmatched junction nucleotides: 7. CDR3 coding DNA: TGCGCCAGCTGGTCTAGCGGGAGAGGTGAGCAGTTCTTC. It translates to CASWSSGRGEQFF.